The clone carrying this TCR beta chain has ten or more counts. The antigen remains unidentified. The junction had 4 bases not matched to a gene; V was cut back by 3 bases and J by 4 bases. This CDR3 region has 14 residues. The data are from a study of regulatory T cells in long-lasting Graves disease. Study findings and constraints: Blood alone, not thyroid tissue, was studied. Whereas 1,000 or so public clonotypes were shared by new patients, persistent patients shared more, at under 3,000. Patients with persistent disease showed a bias toward TRBV28, TRBJ1-2 and TRBJ2-5.

As for time point: persistent/refractory GD, antithyroid drugs over 5 years with positive TRAb. The TCR library was made from RNA that had been extracted from PBMCs in TRIzol. According to the study, TCR beta libraries were built with iRepertoire HTBI primers and CDR3-region Arm-PCR. TCRdb reanalysed the multiplex PCR reads using MiXCR and keeps one entry per CDR3 protein. The sample gives 300,000 to 350,000 distinct CDR3 sequences, less than 20% of which show up once; 29% is in the top ten. This chain uses TRBV12-3 or TRBV12-4 with TRBJ2-7, with 9 bases that match TRBD2. Sequenced material: peripheral blood mononuclear cells (PBMCs), taken when the disease was refractory, from a patient treated with antithyroid drugs. The receptor was derived from a female donor with Graves disease. The CDR3 spells CASSFASGEYEQYF. As DNA, the CDR3 is TGTGCCAGCAGTTTTGCTAGCGGGGAATACGAGCAGTACTTC.